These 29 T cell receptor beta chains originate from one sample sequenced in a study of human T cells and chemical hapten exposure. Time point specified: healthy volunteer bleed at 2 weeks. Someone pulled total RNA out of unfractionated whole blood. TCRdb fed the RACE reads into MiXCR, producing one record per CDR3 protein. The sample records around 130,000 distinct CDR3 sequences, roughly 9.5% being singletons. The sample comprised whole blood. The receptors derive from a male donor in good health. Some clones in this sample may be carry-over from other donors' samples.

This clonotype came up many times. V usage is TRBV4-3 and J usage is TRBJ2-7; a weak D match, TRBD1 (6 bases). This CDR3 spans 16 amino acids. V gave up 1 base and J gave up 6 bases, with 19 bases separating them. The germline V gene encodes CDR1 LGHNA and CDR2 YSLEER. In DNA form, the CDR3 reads TGCGCCAGCAGCCAAGCTGCGGACAGTTTTAGGTCCGAGCAGTACTTC. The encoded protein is CASSQAADSFRSEQYF.

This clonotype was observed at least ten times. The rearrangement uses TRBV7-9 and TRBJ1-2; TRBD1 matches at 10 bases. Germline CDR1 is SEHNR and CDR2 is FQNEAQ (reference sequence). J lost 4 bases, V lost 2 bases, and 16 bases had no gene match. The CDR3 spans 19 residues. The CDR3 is CASSLFPRQGAKDGYGYTF. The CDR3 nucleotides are TGTGCCAGCAGCTTATTTCCCCGACAGGGGGCGAAAGACGGCTATGGCTACACCTTC. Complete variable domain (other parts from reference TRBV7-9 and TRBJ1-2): DTGVSQNPRHKITKRGQNVTFRCDPISEHNRLYWYRQTLGQGPEFLTYFQNEAQLEKSRLLSDRFSAERPKGSFSTLEIQRTEQGDSAMYLCASSLFPRQGAKDGYGYTFGSGTRLTVV.

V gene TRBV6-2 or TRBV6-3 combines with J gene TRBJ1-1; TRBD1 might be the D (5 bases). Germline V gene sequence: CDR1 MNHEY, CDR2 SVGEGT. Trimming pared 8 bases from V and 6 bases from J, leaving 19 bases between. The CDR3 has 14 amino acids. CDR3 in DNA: TGTGCCAGCGACCTCCCGGGGCGGACGGCTGAAGCTTTCTTT. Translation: CASDLPGRTAEAFF.

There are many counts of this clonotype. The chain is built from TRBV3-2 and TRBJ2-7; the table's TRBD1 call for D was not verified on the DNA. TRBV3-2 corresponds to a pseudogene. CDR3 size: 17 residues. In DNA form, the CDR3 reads TGTGCCAGCAGCCCAGGGACAGGGTTCGGAGTAGGCTACGAGCAGTACTTC. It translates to CASSPGTGFGVGYEQYF.

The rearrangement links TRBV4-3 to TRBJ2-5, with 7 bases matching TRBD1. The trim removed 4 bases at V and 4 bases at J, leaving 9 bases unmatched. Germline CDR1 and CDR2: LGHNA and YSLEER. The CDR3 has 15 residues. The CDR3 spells CASSPAWAGGETQYF. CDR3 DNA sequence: TGCGCCAGCAGCCCCGCGTGGGCAGGGGGAGAGACCCAGTACTTC.

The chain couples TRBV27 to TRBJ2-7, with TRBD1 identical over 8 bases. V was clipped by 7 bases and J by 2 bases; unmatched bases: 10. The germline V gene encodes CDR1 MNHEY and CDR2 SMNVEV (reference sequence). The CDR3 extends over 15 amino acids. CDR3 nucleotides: TGTGCCAGCACCATTAACCCGACAGGGGCCTACGAGCAGTACTTC. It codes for CASTINPTGAYEQYF.

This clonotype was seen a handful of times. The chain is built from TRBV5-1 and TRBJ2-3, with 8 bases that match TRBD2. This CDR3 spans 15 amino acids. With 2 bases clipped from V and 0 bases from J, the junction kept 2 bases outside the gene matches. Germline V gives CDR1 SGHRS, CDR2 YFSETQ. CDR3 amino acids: CASSFTSGSTDTQYF. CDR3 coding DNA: TGCGCCAGCAGCTTTACTAGCGGAAGCACAGATACGCAGTATTTT.

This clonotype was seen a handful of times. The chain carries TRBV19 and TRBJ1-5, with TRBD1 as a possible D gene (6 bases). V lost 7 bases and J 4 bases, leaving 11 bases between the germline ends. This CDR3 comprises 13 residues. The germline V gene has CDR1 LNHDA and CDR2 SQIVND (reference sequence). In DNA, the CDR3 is TGTGCCAGTACCGCGGACAGAAATCAGCCCCAGCATTTT. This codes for CASTADRNQPQHF.

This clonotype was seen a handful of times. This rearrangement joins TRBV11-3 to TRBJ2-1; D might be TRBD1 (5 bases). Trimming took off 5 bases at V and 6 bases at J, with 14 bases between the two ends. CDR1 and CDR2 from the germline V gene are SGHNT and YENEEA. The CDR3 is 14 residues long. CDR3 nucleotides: TGTGCCAGCAGCCCTAAGAACCAGGGCAATGAGCAGTTCTTC. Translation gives CASSPKNQGNEQFF.

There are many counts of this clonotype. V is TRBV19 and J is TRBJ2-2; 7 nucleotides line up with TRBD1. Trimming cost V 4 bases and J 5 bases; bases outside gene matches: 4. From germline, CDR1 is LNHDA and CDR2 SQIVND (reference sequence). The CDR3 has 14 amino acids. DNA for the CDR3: TGTGCCAGTAGTACCACAGGGGTAACCGGGGAGCTGTTTTTT. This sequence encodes CASSTTGVTGELFF.

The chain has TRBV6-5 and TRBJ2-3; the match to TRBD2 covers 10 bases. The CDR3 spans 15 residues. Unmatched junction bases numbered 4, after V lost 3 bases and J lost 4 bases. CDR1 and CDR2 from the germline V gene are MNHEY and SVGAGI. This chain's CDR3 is CASSYSGTSADTQYF. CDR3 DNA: TGTGCCAGCAGTTATTCCGGGACTAGCGCAGATACGCAGTATTTT.

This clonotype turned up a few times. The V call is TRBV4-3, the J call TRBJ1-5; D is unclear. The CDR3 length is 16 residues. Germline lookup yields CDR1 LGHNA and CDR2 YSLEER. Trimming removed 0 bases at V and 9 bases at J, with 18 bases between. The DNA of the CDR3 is TGCGCCAGCAGCCAAGATTTTGGACCTTCGGGGAGGCCCCAGCATTTT. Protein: CASSQDFGPSGRPQHF.

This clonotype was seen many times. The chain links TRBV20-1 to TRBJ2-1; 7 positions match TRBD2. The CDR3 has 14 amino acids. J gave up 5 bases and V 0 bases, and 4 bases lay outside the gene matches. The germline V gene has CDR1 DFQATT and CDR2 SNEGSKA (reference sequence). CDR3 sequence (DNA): TGCAGTGCTAGAGAGGCTAGCGGCCACAATGAGCAGTTCTTC. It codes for CSAREASGHNEQFF.

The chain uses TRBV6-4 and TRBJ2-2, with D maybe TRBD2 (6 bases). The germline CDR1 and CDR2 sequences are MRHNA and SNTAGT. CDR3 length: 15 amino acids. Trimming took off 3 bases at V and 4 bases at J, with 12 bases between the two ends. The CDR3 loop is CASSEEGSGTGELFF. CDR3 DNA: TGTGCCAGCAGTGAGGAGGGGTCGGGCACCGGGGAGCTGTTTTTT.

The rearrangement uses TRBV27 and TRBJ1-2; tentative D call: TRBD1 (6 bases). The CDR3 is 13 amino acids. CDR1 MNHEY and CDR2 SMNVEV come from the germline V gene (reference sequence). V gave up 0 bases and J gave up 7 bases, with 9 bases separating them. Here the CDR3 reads CASSLSGRGGYTF. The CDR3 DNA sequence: TGTGCCAGCAGTTTATCAGGCAGGGGTGGCTACACCTTC.

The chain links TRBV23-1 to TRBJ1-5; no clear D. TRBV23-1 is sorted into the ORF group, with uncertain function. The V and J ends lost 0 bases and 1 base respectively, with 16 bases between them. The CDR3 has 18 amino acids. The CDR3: CASSQSHGSRKSNQPQHF. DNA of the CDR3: TGCGCCAGCAGTCAATCTCACGGGTCCAGAAAGAGCAATCAGCCCCAGCATTTT.

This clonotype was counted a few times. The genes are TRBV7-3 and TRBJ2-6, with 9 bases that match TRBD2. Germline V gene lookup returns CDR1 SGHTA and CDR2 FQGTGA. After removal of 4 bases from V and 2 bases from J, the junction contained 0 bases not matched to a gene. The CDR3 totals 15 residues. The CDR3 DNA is TGTGCCAGCAGCTCTAGCGGGGCTGGGGCCAACGTCCTGACTTTC. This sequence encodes CASSSSGAGANVLTF.

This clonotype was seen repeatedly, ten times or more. CDR3 sequence reads: CASYPGLVDTQYF. CDR3 in DNA: TGTGCCAGCTACCCAGGGTTGGTAGATACGCAGTATTTT. The chain joins TRBV18 to TRBJ2-3, with D tentatively TRBD1 (5 bases). The ends were cut back, 7 bases at V and 5 bases at J, with 13 bases in the middle. The V gene's germline CDR1 is KGHSH and CDR2 LQKENI. This CDR3 spans 13 amino acids.

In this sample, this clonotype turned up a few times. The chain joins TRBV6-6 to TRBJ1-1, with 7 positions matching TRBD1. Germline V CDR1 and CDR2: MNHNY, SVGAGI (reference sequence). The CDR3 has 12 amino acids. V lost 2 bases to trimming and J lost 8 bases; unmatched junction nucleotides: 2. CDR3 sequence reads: CASSYKTGEAFF. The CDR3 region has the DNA TGTGCCAGCAGTTACAAGACAGGGGAAGCTTTCTTT.

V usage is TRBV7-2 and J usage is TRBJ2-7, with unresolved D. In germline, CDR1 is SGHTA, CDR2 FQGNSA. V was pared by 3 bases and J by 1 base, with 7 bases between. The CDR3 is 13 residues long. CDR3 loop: CASSFARSYEQYF. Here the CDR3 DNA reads TGTGCCAGCAGCTTTGCCCGATCCTACGAGCAGTACTTC.

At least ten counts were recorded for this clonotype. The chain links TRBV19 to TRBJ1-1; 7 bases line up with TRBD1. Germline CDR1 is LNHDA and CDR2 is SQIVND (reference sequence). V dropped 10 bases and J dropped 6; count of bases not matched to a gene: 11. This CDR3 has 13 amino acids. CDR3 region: CATSTGLGPEAFF. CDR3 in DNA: TGTGCCACGTCGACAGGGCTGGGACCTGAAGCTTTCTTT.

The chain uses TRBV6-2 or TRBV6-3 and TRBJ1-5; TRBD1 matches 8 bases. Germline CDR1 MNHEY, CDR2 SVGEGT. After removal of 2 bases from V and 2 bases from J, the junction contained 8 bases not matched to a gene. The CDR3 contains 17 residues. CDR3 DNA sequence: TGTGCCAGCAGTTACGCCACCGGGACAGGAGGCAATCAGCCCCAGCATTTT. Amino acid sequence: CASSYATGTGGNQPQHF.

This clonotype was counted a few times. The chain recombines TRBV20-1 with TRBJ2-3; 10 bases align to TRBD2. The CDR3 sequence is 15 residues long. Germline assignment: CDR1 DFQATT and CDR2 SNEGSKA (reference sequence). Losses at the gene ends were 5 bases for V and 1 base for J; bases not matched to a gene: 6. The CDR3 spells CSAVTGTSGTDTQYF. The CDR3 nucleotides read TGCAGTGCTGTCACCGGGACTAGCGGCACAGATACGCAGTATTTT.

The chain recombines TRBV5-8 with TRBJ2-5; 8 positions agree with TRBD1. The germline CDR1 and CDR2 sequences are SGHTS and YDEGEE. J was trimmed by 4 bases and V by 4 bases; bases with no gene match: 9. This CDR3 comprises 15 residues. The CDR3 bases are TGTGCCAGCAGCCGGACAGGGTTTCGGGGAGAGACCCAGTACTTC. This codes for CASSRTGFRGETQYF.

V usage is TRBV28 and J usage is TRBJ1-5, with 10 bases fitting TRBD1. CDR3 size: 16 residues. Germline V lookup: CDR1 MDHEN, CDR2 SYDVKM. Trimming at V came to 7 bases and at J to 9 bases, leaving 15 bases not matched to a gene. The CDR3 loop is CASTLSGGQGTRPQHF. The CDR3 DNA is TGTGCCAGCACCCTTTCTGGGGGACAGGGGACCAGGCCCCAGCATTTT.

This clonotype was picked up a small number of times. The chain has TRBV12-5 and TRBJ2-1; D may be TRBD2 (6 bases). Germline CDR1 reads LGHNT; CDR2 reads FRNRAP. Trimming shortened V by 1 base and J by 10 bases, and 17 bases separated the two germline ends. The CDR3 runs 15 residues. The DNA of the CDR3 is TGTGCTAGTGGTTTGGACGAAGTTCCGGGAGACGAGCAGTTCTTC. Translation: CASGLDEVPGDEQFF.

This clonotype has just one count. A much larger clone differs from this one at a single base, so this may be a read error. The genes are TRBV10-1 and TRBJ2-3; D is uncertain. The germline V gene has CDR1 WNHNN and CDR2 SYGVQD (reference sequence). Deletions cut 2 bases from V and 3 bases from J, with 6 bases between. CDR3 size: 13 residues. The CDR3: CASSEMATDTQYF. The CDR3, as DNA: TGCGCCAGCAGTGAGATGGCGACAGATACGCAGTATTTT.

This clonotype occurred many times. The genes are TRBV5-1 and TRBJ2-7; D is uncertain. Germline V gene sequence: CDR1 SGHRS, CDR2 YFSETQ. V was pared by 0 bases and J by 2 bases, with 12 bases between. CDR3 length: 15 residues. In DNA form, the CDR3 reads TGCGCCAGCAGCTTGGGTCTTGGAGTCGCCTACGAGCAGTACTTC. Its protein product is CASSLGLGVAYEQYF.

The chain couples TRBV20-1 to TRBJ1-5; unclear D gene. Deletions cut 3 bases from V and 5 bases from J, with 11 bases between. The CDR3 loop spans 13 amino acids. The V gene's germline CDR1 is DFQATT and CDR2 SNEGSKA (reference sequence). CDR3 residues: CSASGSRDQPQHF. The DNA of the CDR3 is TGCAGTGCTAGCGGCAGTAGGGATCAGCCCCAGCATTTT.